This T cell receptor (beta chain) was captured by sequencing in a study of OX40 agonist ivuxolimab in advanced cancers. Trimming cost V 5 bases and J 5 bases; bases outside gene matches: 23. CDR1 is PRHDT and CDR2 is FYEKMQ in the germline V gene (reference sequence). This CDR3 has 20 residues. Produced via immunoSEQ multiplex PCR; TCRdb's table is partial and in-frame only. In the table there are about 62,000 clones, about 91% of which are singletons. This TCR was recovered from an adult with an advanced solid tumor such as melanoma, head and neck, liver or kidney cancer. Here the sequenced sample was CD4+ or CD8+ T cells sorted from blood, taken in a trial of the OX40 agonist ivuxolimab. V is TRBV13 and J is TRBJ1-1; TRBD1 matches at 10 bases. As DNA, the CDR3 is TGTGCCAGCAGCCCCAGCCGGGTGGGGACAGGGGACCTCTTTCGGACTGAAGCTTTCTTT. As protein: CASSPSRVGTGDLFRTEAFF.